The sequence of this TCR beta chain was determined in a study of blood T cell repertoires in COVID-19 (dated by TCRdb to 2020 to 2021). Background for the entire study: Samples from collaborators originated in the United States, Italy and Spain and spanned both the acute and convalescent phases of COVID-19. Samples came from the ongoing ImmuneRACE study (first 160 participants) plus 1,254 subjects from 6 global collaborators. The material from the prospective study consisted of cDNA or gDNA derived from T cells, B-cell-depleted T cells, or PBMCs. A de-identified subject ID, COVID-19 status, age in years and sex were almost always included in the sample metadata. Deeply sampled blood TCRbeta repertoires from subjects exposed to, actively infected with, or recovered from COVID-19 were included in the dataset. The repertoires were released in a freely available public database intended as a resource for research on the immune response to SARS-CoV-2. Where HLA class I and class II types were available, the types were taken from metadata supplied by the sample provider, not from assay-based typing. What the study reported, not specific to this receptor: The amount of clinical and demographic metadata varied by source and participant and was provided uncurated.

Each collaborating institution followed its own protocols to collect whole blood in K2EDTA tubes. For TCRbeta analysis, collaborators shipped samples as frozen whole blood, isolated PBMCs, or DNA extracted from either of those sample types. TCRbeta CDR3 regions were amplified from genomic DNA by means of the immunoSEQ Assay, a bias-controlled multiplex PCR. The published analysis was carried out like this. The number of nucleated cells in each sample was estimated by amplification of reference gene primers within the assay. Sequence reads were collapsed and filtered to measure the absolute abundance of every unique TCRbeta CDR3 rearrangement. For each sample, productive Simpson clonality was calculated as the square root of Simpson's diversity index across productive rearrangements. Held by TCRdb, this immuneACCESS table contains in-frame sequences only and omits some clones. Under half of the omission traces to an unresolved V gene where checked; the cause of the rest is unknown. V and J calls and clone size are those listed in that table; D and trimming were worked out from the DNA. In all, the sample holds about 26,000 clones, and 90% of those were seen once. The top ten constitute 6.5% to 8% of the sample.

As for this clone: Its antigen remains undetermined. The record has no base qualities; no much larger clone is one base away.

Trimming costs V 4 bases and J 4 bases, and their ends lie 13 bases apart. The CDR3 goes from the cysteine to the phenylalanine over 14 residues. CDR3 DNA only is kept here, 42 bases in frame from base 1. For CDR1 and CDR2, the germline V gene (reference sequence) lists MNHEY and SMNVEV. The source material was peripheral blood. The clonotype comes from a human donor in a cohort sampled during active COVID-19. This chain joins TRBV27 to TRBJ2-5; the D gene is possibly TRBD2, with 6 bases matching. CDR3 protein: CASSSGGVGETQYF. The DNA reads as follows: TGTGCCAGCAGTTCTGGCGGGGTCGGAGAGACCCAGTACTTC.